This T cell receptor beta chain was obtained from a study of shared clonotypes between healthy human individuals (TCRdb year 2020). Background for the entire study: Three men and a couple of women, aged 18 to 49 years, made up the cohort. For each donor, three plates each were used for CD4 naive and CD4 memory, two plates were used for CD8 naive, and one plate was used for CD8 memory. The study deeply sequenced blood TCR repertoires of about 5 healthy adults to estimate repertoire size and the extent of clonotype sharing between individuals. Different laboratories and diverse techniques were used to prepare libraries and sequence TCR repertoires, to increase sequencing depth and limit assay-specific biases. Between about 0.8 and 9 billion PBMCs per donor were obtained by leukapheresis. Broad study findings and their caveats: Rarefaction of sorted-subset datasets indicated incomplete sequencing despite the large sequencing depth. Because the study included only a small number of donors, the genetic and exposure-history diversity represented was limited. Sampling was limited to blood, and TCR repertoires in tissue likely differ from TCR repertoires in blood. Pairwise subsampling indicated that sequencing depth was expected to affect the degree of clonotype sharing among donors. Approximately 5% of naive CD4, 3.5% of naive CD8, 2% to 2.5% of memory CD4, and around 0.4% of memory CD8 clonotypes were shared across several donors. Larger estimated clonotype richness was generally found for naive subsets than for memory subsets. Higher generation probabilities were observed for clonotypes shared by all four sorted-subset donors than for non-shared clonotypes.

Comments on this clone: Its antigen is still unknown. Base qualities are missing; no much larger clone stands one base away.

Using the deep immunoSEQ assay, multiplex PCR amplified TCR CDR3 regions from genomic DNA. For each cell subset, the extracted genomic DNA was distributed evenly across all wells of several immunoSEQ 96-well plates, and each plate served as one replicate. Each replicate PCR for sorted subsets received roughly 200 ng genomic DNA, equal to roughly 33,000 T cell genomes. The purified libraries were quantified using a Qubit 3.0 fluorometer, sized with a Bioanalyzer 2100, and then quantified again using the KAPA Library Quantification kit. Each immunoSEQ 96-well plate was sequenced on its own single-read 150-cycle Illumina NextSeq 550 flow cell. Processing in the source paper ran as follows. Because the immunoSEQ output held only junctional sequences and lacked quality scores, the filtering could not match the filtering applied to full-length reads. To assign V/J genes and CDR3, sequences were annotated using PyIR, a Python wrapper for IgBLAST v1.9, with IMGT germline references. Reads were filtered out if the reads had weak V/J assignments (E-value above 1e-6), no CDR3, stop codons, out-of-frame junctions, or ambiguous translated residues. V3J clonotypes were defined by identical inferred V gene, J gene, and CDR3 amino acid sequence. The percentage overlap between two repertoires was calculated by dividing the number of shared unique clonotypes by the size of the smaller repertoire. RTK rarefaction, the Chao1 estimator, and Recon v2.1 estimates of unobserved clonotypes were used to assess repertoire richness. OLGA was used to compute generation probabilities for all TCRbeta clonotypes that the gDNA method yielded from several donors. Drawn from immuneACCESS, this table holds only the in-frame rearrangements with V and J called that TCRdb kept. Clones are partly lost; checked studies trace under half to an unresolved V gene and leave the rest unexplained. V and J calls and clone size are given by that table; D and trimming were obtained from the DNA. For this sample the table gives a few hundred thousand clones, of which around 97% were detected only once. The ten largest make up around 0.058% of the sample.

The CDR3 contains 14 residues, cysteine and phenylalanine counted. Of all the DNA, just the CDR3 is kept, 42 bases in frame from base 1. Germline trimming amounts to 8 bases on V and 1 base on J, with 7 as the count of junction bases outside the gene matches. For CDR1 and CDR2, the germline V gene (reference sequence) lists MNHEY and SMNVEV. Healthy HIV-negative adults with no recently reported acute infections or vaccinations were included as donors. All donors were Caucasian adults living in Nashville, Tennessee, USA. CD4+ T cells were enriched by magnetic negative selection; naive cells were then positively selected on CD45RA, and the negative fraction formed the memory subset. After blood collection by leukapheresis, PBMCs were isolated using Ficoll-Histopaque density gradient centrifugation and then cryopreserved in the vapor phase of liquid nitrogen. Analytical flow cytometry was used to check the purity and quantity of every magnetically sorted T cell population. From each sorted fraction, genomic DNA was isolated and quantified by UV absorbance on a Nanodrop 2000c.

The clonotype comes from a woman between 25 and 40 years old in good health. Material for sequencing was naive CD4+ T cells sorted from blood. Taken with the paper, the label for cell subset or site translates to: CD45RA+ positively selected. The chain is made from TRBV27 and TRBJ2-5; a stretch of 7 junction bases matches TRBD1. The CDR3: CASGGQHPQETQYF. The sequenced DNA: TGTGCCAGCGGGGGACAGCACCCCCAAGAGACCCAGTACTTC.